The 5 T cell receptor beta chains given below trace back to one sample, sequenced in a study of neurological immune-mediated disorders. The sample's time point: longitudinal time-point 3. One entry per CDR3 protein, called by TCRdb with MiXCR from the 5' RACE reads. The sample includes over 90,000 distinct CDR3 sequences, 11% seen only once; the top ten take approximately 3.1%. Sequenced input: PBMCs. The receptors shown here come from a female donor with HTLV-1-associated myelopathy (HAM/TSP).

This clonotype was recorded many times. CDR3 bases: TGCAGTGCTTTAGGTCTAGCCGACCCGGGGACCCAGTACTTC. This sequence encodes CSALGLADPGTQYF. The J gene is TRBJ2-5, the V gene TRBV20-1; maybe TRBD2 (5 bases). Deletions cut 5 bases from V and 7 bases from J, with 20 bases between. This CDR3 region has 14 residues. Germline CDR1 and CDR2: DFQATT and SNEGSKA (reference sequence).

CDR3 sequence: CSASRTGTYGYTF. The CDR3 bases are TGCAGTGCTAGCAGGACAGGGACCTATGGCTACACCTTC. This chain links TRBV20-1 with TRBJ1-2; 8 positions match TRBD1. Germline CDR1 is DFQATT and CDR2 is SNEGSKA (reference sequence). V shed 3 bases and J 4 bases; nucleotides not matched to a gene: 4. This CDR3 spans 13 amino acids.

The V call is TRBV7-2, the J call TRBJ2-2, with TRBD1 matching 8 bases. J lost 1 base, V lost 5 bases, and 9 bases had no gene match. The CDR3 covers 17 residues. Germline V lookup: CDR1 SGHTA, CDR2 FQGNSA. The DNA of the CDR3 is TGTGCCAGCAGCCGTACCACCGGGACAGGGAACACCGGGGAGCTGTTTTTT. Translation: CASSRTTGTGNTGELFF.

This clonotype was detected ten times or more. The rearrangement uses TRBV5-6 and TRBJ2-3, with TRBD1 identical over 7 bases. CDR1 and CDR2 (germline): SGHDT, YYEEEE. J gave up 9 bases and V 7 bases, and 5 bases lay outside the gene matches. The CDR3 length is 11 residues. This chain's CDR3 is CASGRQGTQYF. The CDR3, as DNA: TGTGCCAGCGGTCGACAGGGAACGCAGTATTTT.

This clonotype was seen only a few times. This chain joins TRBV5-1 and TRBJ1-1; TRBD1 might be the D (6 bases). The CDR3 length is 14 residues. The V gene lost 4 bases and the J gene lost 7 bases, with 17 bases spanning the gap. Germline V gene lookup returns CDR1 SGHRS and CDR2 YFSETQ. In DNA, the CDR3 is TGCGCCAGCAGCGACAAACGCGGGGGCTATGAAGCTTTCTTT. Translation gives CASSDKRGGYEAFF.